This T cell receptor (beta chain) derives from a study of blood T cell repertoires in COVID-19. V was cut by 7 bases and J by 0 bases, with 14 bases left in between. The CDR3 runs to 14 residues. The germline gives CDR1 SGHDT, CDR2 YYEEEE. This clone has a single count. Measured with immunoSEQ multiplex PCR; TCRdb has only the in-frame clones, and not every one. Of around 170,000 clones listed, approximately 86% are singletons. This clonotype was sampled from a man in his forties or fifties with active or convalescent COVID-19. This sequence joins TRBV5-6 and TRBJ2-7; maybe TRBD1 (5 bases). The sample comprised peripheral blood. The CDR3 nucleotides read TGTGCCAGCCGTTCCAAGGGGTTCTCCTACGAGCAGTACTTC. It codes for CASRSKGFSYEQYF.